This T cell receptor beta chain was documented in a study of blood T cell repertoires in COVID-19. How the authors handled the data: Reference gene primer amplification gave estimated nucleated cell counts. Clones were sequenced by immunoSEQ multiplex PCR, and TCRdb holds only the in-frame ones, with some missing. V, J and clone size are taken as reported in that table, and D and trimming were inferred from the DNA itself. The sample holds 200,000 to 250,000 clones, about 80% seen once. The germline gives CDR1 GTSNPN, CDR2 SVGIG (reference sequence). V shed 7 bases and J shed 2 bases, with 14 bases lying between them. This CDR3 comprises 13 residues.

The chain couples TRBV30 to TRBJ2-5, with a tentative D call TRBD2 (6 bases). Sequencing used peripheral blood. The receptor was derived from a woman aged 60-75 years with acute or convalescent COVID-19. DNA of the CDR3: TGTGCCTCATTCCGGGACTCACAAGAGACCCAGTACTTC. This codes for CASFRDSQETQYF.